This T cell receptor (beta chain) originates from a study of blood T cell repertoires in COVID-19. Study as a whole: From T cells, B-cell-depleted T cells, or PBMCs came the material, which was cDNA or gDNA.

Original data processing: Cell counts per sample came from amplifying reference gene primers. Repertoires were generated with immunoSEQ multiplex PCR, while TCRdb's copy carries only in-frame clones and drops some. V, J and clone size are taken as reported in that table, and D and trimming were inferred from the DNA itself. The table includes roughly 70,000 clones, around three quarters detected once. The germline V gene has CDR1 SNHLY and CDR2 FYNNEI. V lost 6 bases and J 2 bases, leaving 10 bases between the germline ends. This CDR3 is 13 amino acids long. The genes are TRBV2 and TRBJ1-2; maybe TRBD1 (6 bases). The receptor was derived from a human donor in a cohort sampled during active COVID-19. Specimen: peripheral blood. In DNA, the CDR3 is TGTGCCAGCAGCGGGGACACCAACTATGGCTACACCTTC. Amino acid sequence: CASSGDTNYGYTF.